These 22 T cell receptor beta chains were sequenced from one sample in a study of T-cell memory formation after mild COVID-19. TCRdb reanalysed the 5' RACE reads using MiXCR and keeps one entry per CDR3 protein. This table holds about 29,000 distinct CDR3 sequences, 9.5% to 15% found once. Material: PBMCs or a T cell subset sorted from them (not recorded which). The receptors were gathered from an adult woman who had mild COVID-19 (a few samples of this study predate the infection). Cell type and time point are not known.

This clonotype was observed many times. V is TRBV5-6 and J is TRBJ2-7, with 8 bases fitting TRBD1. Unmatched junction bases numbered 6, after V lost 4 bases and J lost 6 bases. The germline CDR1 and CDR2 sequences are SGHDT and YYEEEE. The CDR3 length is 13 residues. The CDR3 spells CASSHLDRAEQYF. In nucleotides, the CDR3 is TGTGCCAGCAGCCACCTGGACAGGGCCGAGCAGTACTTC.

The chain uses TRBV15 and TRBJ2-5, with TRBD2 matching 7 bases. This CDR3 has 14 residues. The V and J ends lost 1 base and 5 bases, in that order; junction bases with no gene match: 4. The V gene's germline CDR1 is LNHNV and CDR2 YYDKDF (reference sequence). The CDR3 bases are TGTGCCACCAGCAGAGTCGGGGGGTGGGAGACCCAGTACTTC. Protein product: CATSRVGGWETQYF.

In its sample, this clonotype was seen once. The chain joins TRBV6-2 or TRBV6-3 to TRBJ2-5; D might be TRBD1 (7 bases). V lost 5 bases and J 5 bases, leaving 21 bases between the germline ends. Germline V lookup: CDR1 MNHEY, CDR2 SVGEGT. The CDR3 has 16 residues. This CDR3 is CASSTPYRDSGETQYF. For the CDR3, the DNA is TGTGCCAGCAGTACCCCATATCGGGACAGCGGGGAGACCCAGTACTTC.

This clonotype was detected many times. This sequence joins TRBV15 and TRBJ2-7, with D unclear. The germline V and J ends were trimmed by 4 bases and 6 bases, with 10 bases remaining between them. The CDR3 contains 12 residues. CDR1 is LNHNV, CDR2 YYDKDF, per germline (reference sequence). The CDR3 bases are TGTGCCACCAGCACAAGGTTGGGCGAGCAGTACTTC. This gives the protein CATSTRLGEQYF. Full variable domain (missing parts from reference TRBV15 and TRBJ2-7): DAMVIQNPRYQVTQFGKPVTLSCSQTLNHNVMYWYQQKSSQAPKLLFHYYDKDFNNEADTPDNFQSRRPNTSFCFLDIRSPGLGDTAMYLCATSTRLGEQYFGPGTRLTVT.

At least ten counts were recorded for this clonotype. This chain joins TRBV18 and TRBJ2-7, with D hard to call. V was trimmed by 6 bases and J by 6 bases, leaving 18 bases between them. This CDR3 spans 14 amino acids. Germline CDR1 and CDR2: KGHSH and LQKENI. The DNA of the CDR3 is TGTGCCAGCTCCCCCCCGGGCTACCCCGCCGAGCAGTACTTC. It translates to CASSPPGYPAEQYF.

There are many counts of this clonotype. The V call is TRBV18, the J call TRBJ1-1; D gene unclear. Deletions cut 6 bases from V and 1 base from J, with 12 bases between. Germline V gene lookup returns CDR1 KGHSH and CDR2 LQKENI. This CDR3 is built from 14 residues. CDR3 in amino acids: CASSPVPANTEAFF. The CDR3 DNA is TGTGCCAGCTCCCCCGTGCCCGCGAACACTGAAGCTTTCTTT.

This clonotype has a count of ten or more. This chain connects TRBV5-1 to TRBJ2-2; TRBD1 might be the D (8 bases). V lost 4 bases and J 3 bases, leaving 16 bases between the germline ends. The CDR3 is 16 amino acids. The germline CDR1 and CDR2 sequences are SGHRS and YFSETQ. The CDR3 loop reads CASSPTGGAYTGELFF. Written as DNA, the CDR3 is TGCGCCAGCAGCCCCACAGGGGGGGCGTACACCGGGGAGCTGTTTTTT. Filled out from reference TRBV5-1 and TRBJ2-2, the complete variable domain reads KAGVTQTPRYLIKTRGQQVTLSCSPISGHRSVSWYQQTPGQGLQFLFEYFSETQRNKGNFPGRFSGRQFSNSRSEMNVSTLELGDSALYLCASSPTGGAYTGELFFGEGSRLTVL.

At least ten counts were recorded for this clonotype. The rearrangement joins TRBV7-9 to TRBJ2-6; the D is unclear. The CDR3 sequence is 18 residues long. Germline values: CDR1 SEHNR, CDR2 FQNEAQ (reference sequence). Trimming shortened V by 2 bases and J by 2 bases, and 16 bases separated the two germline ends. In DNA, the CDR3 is TGTGCCAGCAGCTTACCTCCCATCCAGCTCCCTGGGGCCAACGTCCTGACTTTC. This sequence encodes CASSLPPIQLPGANVLTF.

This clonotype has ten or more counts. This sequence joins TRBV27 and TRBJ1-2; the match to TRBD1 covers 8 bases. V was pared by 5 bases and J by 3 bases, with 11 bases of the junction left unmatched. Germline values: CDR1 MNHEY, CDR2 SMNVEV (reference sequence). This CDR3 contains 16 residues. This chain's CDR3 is CASSLHVGTGDYGYTF. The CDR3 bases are TGTGCCAGCAGTCTTCATGTGGGGACAGGAGACTATGGCTACACCTTC.

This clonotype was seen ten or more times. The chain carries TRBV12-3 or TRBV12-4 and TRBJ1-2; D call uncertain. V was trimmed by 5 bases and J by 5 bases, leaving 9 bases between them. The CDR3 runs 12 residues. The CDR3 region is CASSEVLYGYTF. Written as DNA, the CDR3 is TGTGCCAGCAGTGAAGTACTATATGGCTACACCTTC.

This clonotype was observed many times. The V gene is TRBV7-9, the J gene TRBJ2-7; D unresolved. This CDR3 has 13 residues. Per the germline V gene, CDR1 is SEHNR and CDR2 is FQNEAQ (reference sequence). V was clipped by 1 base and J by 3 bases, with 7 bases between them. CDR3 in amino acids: CASSLGQIYEQYF. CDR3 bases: TGTGCCAGCAGCTTAGGGCAGATCTACGAGCAGTACTTC.

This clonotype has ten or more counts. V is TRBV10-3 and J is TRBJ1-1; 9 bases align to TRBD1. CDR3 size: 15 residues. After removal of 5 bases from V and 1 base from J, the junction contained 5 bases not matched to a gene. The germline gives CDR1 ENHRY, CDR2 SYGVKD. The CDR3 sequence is CAISTPGQGNTEAFF. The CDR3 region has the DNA TGTGCCATCAGTACCCCGGGACAGGGGAACACTGAAGCTTTCTTT.

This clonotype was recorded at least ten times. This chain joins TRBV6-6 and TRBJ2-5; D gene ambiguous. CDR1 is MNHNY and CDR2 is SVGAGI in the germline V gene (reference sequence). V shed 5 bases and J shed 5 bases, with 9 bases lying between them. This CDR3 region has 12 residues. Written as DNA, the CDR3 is TGTGCCAGCAGTGAGGATGGGGAGACCCAGTACTTC. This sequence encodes CASSEDGETQYF.

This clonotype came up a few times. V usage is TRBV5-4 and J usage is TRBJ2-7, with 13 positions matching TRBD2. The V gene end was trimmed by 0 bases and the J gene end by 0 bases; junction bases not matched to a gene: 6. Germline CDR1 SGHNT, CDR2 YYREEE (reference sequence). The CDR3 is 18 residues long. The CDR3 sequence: CASSLGGLAGTSSYEQYF. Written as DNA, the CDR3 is TGTGCCAGCAGCTTGGGGGGACTAGCGGGGACGAGCTCCTACGAGCAGTACTTC.

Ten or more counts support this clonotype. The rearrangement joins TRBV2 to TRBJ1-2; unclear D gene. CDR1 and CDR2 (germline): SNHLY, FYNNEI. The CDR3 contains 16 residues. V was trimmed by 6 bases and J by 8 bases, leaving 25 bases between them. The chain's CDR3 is CASSLGRQSTPGGYTF. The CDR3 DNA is TGTGCCAGCAGCCTGGGCCGGCAATCCACCCCGGGAGGCTACACCTTC.

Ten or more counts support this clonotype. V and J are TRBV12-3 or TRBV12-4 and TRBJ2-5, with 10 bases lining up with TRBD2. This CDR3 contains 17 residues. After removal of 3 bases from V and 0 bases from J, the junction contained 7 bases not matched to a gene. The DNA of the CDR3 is TGTGCCAGCAGTTTTCCCCTAGCGGGGGCCTACCAAGAGACCCAGTACTTC. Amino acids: CASSFPLAGAYQETQYF.

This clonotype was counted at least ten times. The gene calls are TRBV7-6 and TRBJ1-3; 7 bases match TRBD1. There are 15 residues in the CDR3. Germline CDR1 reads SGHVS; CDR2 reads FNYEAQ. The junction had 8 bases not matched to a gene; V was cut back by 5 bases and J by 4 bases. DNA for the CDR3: TGTGCCAGCAGCCGAAATACAGGGGCGGGAAACACCATATATTTT. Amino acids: CASSRNTGAGNTIYF.

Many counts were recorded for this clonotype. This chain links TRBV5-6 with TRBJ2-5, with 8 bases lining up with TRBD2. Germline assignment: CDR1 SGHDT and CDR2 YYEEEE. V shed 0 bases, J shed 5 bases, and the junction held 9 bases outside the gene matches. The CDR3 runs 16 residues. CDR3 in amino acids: CASSLGLANPKETQYF. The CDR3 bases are TGTGCCAGCAGCTTGGGACTAGCGAACCCGAAGGAGACCCAGTACTTC.

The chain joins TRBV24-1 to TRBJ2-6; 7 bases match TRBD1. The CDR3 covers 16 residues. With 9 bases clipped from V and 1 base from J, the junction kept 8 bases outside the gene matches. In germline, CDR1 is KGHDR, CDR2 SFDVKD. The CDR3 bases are TGTGCCACCGGATCGGACAGGTGGTCTGGGGCCAACGTCCTGACTTTC. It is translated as CATGSDRWSGANVLTF.

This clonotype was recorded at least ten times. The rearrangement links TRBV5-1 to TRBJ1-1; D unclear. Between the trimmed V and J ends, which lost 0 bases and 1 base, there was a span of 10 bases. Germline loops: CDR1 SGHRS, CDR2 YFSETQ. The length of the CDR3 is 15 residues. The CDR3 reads CASSLVSTPNTEAFF. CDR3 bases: TGCGCCAGCAGCTTGGTCTCTACCCCGAACACTGAAGCTTTCTTT.

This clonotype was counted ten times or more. The CDR3: CASSGGGLYEQYF. DNA of the CDR3: TGTGCCAGTAGCGGGGGTGGGCTATACGAGCAGTACTTC. The chain carries TRBV19 and TRBJ2-7; D is perhaps TRBD2 (6 bases). The germline V and J ends were trimmed by 6 bases and 4 bases, with 13 bases remaining between them. The CDR3 loop spans 13 amino acids. Germline V gives CDR1 LNHDA, CDR2 SQIVND (reference sequence).

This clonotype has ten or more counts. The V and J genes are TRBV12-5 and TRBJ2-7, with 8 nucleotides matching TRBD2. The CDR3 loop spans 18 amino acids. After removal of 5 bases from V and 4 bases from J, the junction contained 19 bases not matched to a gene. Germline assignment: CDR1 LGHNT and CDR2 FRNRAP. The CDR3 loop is CASGPKSLGRGGGYEQYF. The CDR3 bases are TGTGCTAGTGGTCCCAAATCCCTCGGGAGGGGGGGCGGTTACGAGCAGTACTTC.